These T cell receptor beta chains were read from a single sample in a study of blood T cell repertoires in COVID-19. The table came from immunoSEQ multiplex PCR; TCRdb's copy has only in-frame clones and leaves some out. The sample shows about 94,000 clones, 80% to 85% of them seen only once. The source material was peripheral blood. The receptors originated from a man in his sixties with acute or convalescent COVID-19. Each CDR3 is given with its conserved first and last residue. D genes are given only for firm matches. The size field is filled for only some rows; it gives once, few, many or a size class.

V gene	clone size	J gene	D gene	CDR3 DNA	CDR3 protein
TRBV5-1	.	TRBJ2-3	.	TGCGCCAGCAGCTTGAATCACCCGTCGGCAGATACGCAGTATTTT	CASSLNHPSADTQYF
TRBV18	.	TRBJ1-5	.	TGTGCCAGCTCACAGGGAGTTAATCAGCCCCAGCATTTT	CASSQGVNQPQHF
TRBV30	.	TRBJ1-2	TRBD1	TGTGCCTGGAGGGGGAAACCGGGACAGGTTCAACGCCCCTATGGCTACACCTTC	CAWRGKPGQVQRPYGYTF
TRBV4-1	.	TRBJ2-3	TRBD1	TGCGCCAGCAGCCACCCCATCACAGGGGGTCGGGCAGATACGCAGTATTTT	CASSHPITGGRADTQYF
TRBV7-3	.	TRBJ2-5	.	TGTGCCAGCAGCTTCGGACTACAAGAGACCCAGTACTTC	CASSFGLQETQYF
TRBV7-8	.	TRBJ1-1	.	TGTGCCAGCAGCTTAGGCGGACAACTCTACATGAACACTGAAGCTTTCTTT	CASSLGGQLYMNTEAFF
TRBV7-3	.	TRBJ1-1	.	TGTGCCAGCAGCTTAAGTTTCGGCGGTGAAGCTTTCTTT	CASSLSFGGEAFF
TRBV5-5	.	TRBJ1-2	TRBD1	TGTGCCAGCAGCTTCGAACAGGGGGCGCGTGGCTACACCTTC	CASSFEQGARGYTF
TRBV10-3	few	TRBJ2-7	TRBD1	TGTGCCATCAGTACTGGGGCAGGGGGCTACGAGCAGTACTTC	CAISTGAGGYEQYF
TRBV28	few	TRBJ1-2	TRBD1	TGTGCCAGCACCTCCTCCGGGACAGGGACTTATGGCTACACCTTC	CASTSSGTGTYGYTF
TRBV9	.	TRBJ1-6	.	TGTGCCAGCAGCGTAAACCGGGAGAATTCACCCCTCCACTTT	CASSVNRENSPLHF
TRBV19	.	TRBJ1-2	TRBD1	TGTGCCAGTAGTATAACTGGGACAGGCGTCGGCTATGGCTACACCTTC	CASSITGTGVGYGYTF
TRBV7-6	.	TRBJ2-7	TRBD1	TGTGCCAGCAGCATCGGACAGGGAGCCTACGAGCAGTACTTC	CASSIGQGAYEQYF
TRBV11-2	.	TRBJ1-1	.	TGTGCCAGCAGCTTAGATAGGGGTACTGAAGCTTTCTTT	CASSLDRGTEAFF
TRBV3-1/TRBV3-2	few	TRBJ1-2	TRBD1	TGTGCCAGCAGCCCAGAAGGGGGCAGGTCCTATGGCTACACCTTC	CASSPEGGRSYGYTF
TRBV19	.	TRBJ2-1	.	TGTGCCAGTAGTATCTCAGGGGCCCATGAGCAGTTCTTC	CASSISGAHEQFF
TRBV5-1	.	TRBJ1-2	TRBD1	TGCGCCAGCAGCCCAACAGACAGGGGTGGTGGCTACACCTTC	CASSPTDRGGGYTF
TRBV14	.	TRBJ1-1	.	TGTGCCAGCAGCCAAGTGGGAGGCATGAACACTGAAGCTTTCTTT	CASSQVGGMNTEAFF
TRBV25-1	.	TRBJ2-2	TRBD1	TGTGCCAGCAGAGGACAGGGGTATTCCGGGGAGCTGTTTTTT	CASRGQGYSGELFF
TRBV11-2	.	TRBJ2-1	TRBD1	TGTGCCAGCAGCTCTATAAGATCAACAGGGGTCGCCTCCTACAATGAGCAGTTCTTC	CASSSIRSTGVASYNEQFF
TRBV6-1	.	TRBJ1-4	TRBD1	TGTGCCAGCAGTGACGACCCCGGGACAGCTAATGAAAAACTGTTTTTT	CASSDDPGTANEKLFF
TRBV7-8	.	TRBJ2-3	TRBD2	TGTGCCAGCAGCTTACAGCGGGGGGCTGGGACAGATACGCAGTATTTT	CASSLQRGAGTDTQYF
TRBV7-2	.	TRBJ1-5	TRBD1	TGTGCCAGCAGCTTAAGAGGAGGCAGGGGGCAGAGCAATCAGCCCCAGCATTTT	CASSLRGGRGQSNQPQHF
TRBV9	.	TRBJ1-3	TRBD1	TGTGCCAGCAGCGTAGCCCGGGACAGTACCATATATTTT	CASSVARDSTIYF
TRBV3-1/TRBV3-2	.	TRBJ2-3	TRBD2	TGTGCCAGCAGCTTTATATCGGGGGGGGACACAGATACGCAGTATTTT	CASSFISGGDTDTQYF
TRBV6-5	.	TRBJ1-1	.	TGTGCCAGCAGTTTAGGGGACACTGAAGCTTTCTTT	CASSLGDTEAFF
TRBV30	.	TRBJ1-5	TRBD1	TGTGCCTGGGGAACAGGGGGCGCGGTGTATCAGCCCCAGCATTTT	CAWGTGGAVYQPQHF
TRBV11-2	once	TRBJ1-4	.	TGTGCCAGCAGCTTGGCGGGGGATAATGAAAAACTGTTTTTT	CASSLAGDNEKLFF
TRBV27	.	TRBJ1-2	.	TGTGCCAGCAGTTTAATATCGGGCGGGGTTAGCTATGGCTACACCTTC	CASSLISGGVSYGYTF
TRBV7-8	.	TRBJ1-5	.	TGTGCCAGCAGCTTAGTCAGGGAACAGCCCCAGCATTTT	CASSLVREQPQHF
TRBV6-2/TRBV6-3	once	TRBJ1-1	TRBD1	TGTGCCAGCAGTTACCAGAAGGACAGGACTGAAGCTTTCTTT	CASSYQKDRTEAFF